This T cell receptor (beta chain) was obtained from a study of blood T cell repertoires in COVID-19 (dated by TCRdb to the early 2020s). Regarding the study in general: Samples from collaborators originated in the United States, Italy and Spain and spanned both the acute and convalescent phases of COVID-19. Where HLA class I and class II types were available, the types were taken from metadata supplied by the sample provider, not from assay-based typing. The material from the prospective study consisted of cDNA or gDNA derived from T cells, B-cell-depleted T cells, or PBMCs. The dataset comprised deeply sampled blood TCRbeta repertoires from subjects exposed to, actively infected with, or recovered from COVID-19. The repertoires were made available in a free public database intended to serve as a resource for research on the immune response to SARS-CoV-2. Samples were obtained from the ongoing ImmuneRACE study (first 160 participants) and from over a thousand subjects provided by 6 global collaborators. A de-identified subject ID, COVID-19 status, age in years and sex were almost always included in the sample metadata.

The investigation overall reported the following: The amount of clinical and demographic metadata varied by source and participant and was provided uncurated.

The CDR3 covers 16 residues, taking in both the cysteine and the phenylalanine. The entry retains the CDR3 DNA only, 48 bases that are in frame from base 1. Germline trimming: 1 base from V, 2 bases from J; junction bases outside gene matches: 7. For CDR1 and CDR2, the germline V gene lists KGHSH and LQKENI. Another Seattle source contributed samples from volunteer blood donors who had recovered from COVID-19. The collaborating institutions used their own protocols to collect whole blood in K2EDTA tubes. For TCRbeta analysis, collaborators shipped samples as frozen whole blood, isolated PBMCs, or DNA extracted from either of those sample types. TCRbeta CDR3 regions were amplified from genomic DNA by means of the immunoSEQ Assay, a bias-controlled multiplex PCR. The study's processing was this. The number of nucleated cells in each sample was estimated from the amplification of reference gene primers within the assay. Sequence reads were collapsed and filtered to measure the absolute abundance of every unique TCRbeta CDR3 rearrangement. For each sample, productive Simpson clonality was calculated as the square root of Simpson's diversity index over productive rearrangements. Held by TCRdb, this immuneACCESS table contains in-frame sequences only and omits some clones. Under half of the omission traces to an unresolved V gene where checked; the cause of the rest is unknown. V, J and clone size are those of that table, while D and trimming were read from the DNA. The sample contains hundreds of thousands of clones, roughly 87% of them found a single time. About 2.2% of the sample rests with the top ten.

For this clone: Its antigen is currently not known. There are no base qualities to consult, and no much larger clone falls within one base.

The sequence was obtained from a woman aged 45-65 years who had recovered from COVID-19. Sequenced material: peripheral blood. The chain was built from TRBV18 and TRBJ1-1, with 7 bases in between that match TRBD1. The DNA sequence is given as TGTGCCAGCTCACCACTGGAGGCAGGGGGTAACACTGAAGCTTTCTTT. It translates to CASSPLEAGGNTEAFF.